This T cell receptor (beta chain) was profiled in a study of blood T cell repertoires in COVID-19. Repertoires were generated with immunoSEQ multiplex PCR, while TCRdb's copy carries only in-frame clones and drops some. The profile shows 120,000 to 150,000 clones, 79% of them singletons. The CDR3 extends over 16 amino acids. V lost 4 bases to trimming and J lost 7 bases; unmatched junction nucleotides: 14. CDR1 and CDR2 (germline): MGHRA, YSYEKL. This chain uses TRBV4-1 with TRBJ2-7; 9 positions match TRBD1. The receptor was derived from a man aged 45 to 65 with active or convalescent COVID-19. Sample: peripheral blood. CDR3 sequence reads: CASSPRGDRVSREQYF. The CDR3 region has the DNA TGCGCCAGCAGCCCCCGTGGGGACAGGGTATCCAGGGAGCAGTACTTC.